This TCR beta chain was recorded in a study of blood T cell repertoires in COVID-19. For the study at large: Acute and convalescent COVID-19 samples came from the United States, Italy and Spain.

Ages ranged from about 18 to 100 years, with residence in fewer than 25 US areas. Grouping used clinical history reported by participants in a survey and questionnaire. Original data processing: Estimated nucleated cell counts came from reference gene primer amplification. The assay was immunoSEQ multiplex PCR, and TCRdb's table has in-frame clones only and misses some. V, J and clone size were drawn from that table, and D and trimming were deduced from the DNA. The table has about 220,000 clones, 86% seen once. The source is a woman aged 40 to 55 with acute COVID-19. The sample taken for sequencing was PBMCs or T cells enriched from blood (not recorded which).

The CDR3 bases are TGTGCCAGCACCATAAGAGCGGGGCGGCGGGGCTACACCTTC. Translating gives CASTIRAGRRGYTF. This chain links TRBV2 with TRBJ1-2, with a possible D match to TRBD1 (5 bases). The CDR3 totals 14 residues. Germline V gene data show CDR1 as SNHLY and CDR2 as FYNNEI. V lost 7 bases and J lost 8, with 20 bases in between.